The 28 T cell receptor beta chains below all came from one sample that was sequenced in a study of blood T cells in healthy people across ages. Primed by a sample-barcoded 5' primer and a J-beta primer mix, a second PCR proceeded for about 6 to 12 cycles. MiXCR, applied by TCRdb to the 5' RACE reads, yields one record per CDR3 protein. The repertoire holds 550,000 to 750,000 distinct CDR3 sequences, with over 20% as singletons. Sequences were obtained from blood. These receptors all stem from a man between 65 and 85 years old in good health.

This chain links TRBV5-1 with TRBJ2-1; D unclear. The CDR3 length is 14 residues. Germline V gives CDR1 SGHRS, CDR2 YFSETQ. V lost 5 bases and J 5 bases, leaving 14 bases between the germline ends. CDR3 in amino acids: CASRWTLGDNEQFF. The CDR3 coding sequence is TGCGCCAGCAGATGGACCCTCGGAGACAATGAGCAGTTCTTC.

V gene TRBV18 combines with J gene TRBJ1-1; tentative D call: TRBD1 (6 bases). Deletions cut 4 bases from V and 4 bases from J, with 10 bases between. Germline lookup yields CDR1 KGHSH and CDR2 LQKENI. The CDR3 has 13 residues. The CDR3 region has the DNA TGTGCCAGCTCACGTCTCAGGGGCACTGAAGCTTTCTTT. Protein: CASSRLRGTEAFF.

This clonotype was seen only once. The V gene is TRBV7-2, the J gene TRBJ2-7; D remains unclear. The CDR3 consists of 14 residues. V gave up 1 base and J gave up 3 bases, with 10 bases separating them. Germline CDR1 is SGHTA and CDR2 is FQGNSA. CDR3 bases: TGTGCCAGCAGCTTAGGCTACAGCTACTACGAGCAGTACTTC. It translates to CASSLGYSYYEQYF.

The genes are TRBV30 and TRBJ2-7, with unresolved D. The CDR3 spans 12 residues. Per germline, CDR1 GTSNPN and CDR2 SVGIG (reference sequence). V was cut by 1 base and J by 0 bases, with 4 bases left in between. The CDR3 region is CAWSENSYEQYF. The CDR3, as DNA: TGTGCCTGGAGTGAGAACTCCTACGAGCAGTACTTC. Full variable domain (rest looked up from reference TRBV30 and TRBJ2-7): SQTIHQWPATLVQPVGSPLSLECTVEGTSNPNLYWYRQAAGRGLQLLFYSVGIGQISSEVPQNLSASRPQDRQFILSSKKLLLSDSGFYLCAWSENSYEQYFGPGTRLTVT.

There are many counts of this clonotype. The rearrangement links TRBV27 to TRBJ1-5, with 11 bases that match TRBD1. Germline CDR1 and CDR2: MNHEY and SMNVEV (reference sequence). V shed 6 bases, J shed 5 bases, and the junction held 3 bases outside the gene matches. The CDR3 totals 14 residues. CDR3 bases: TGTGCCAGCAGGGACAGGGGGCGGTATCAGCCCCAGCATTTT. Its translation: CASRDRGRYQPQHF.

CDR3 residues: CASSGSGPEQFF. CDR3 bases: TGTGCCAGCAGCGGTAGCGGGCCTGAGCAGTTCTTC. The chain has TRBV7-2 and TRBJ2-5, with 7 bases lining up with TRBD2. Near its end, the DNA agrees better with TRBJ2-1, so the J call may be wrong. This CDR3 spans 12 amino acids. The V gene's germline CDR1 is SGHTA and CDR2 FQGNSA.

This clonotype was counted at least ten times. This sequence joins TRBV25-1 and TRBJ1-1; D is perhaps TRBD1 (6 bases). Germline assignment: CDR1 MGHDK and CDR2 SYGVNS. The CDR3 is 16 amino acids. V shed 1 base and J shed 5 bases, with 17 bases lying between them. This CDR3 is CASSESLPGARTEAFF. CDR3 DNA sequence: TGTGCCAGCAGTGAATCGTTGCCAGGGGCTAGGACTGAAGCTTTCTTT.

This clonotype came up a few times. One end of the junction fails to match germline, which may point to a read error. The chain carries TRBV29-1 and TRBJ2-7; TRBD2 agrees at 14 bases. This CDR3 contains 17 residues. CDR1 is SQVTM and CDR2 is ANQGSEA in the germline V gene. Here the CDR3 DNA reads TGCAGCGTTGAATTTCCGGCAGGGACTAGCGGGAGTTACGAACAGTACTTC. Encoded protein: CSVEFPAGTSGSYEQYF.

This clonotype was seen at least ten times. The V call is TRBV27, the J call TRBJ2-3; D gene uncertain. Germline-derived CDR1 and CDR2 are MNHEY and SMNVEV (reference sequence). V shed 3 bases and J shed 2 bases, with 6 bases lying between them. The CDR3 length is 13 residues. As DNA, the CDR3 is TGTGCCAGCAGTTTCCAGTACACAGATACGCAGTATTTT. Translating it yields CASSFQYTDTQYF.

As for this clonotype: A read error may be the cause here, since a much bigger clone is one base away. The CDR3 sequence: CASSLGDLRRETQYF. Written as DNA, the CDR3 is TGTGCCAGCAGTTTAGGGGACCTCCGAAGGGAGACCCAGTACTTC. V is TRBV28 and J is TRBJ2-5; D possibly matches TRBD1 or TRBD2 (5 bases each). The CDR3 has 15 amino acids. Germline V gives CDR1 MDHEN, CDR2 SYDVKM. Deletions cut 2 bases from V and 5 bases from J, with 15 bases between.

The chain couples TRBV7-2 to TRBJ1-2; D is undetermined. CDR3 size: 13 residues. The germline V and J ends were trimmed by 5 bases and 8 bases, with 15 bases remaining between them. Germline V CDR1 and CDR2: SGHTA, FQGNSA. CDR3 nucleotide sequence: TGTGCCAGCAGCCCTTCGGGCCCTGGAGGCTACACCTTC. Protein: CASSPSGPGGYTF.

This clonotype showed up just a few times. This sequence may be a read error, since a much larger clone differs from it by one base. The rearrangement links TRBV29-1 to TRBJ2-5, with 9 positions matching TRBD2. The V gene's germline CDR1 is SQVTM and CDR2 ANQGSEA. CDR3 length: 14 amino acids. Here the CDR3 DNA reads TGCAGCGTTGTTGGCGGGAGGGCCTCCAATGAGCAGTCCTTC. Amino acid sequence: CSVVGGRASNEQSF.

Notes on this clonotype: Germline and junction disagree at one end, which may indicate a read error. The V and J genes are TRBV20-1 and TRBJ2-4; TRBD2 might be the D (6 bases). CDR1 and CDR2 from the germline V gene are DFQATT and SNEGSKA (reference sequence). The CDR3 is made up of 16 amino acids. This chain's CDR3 is CSASPQLALAKNIQHF. CDR3 DNA sequence: TGCAGTGCTAGCCCTCAACTAGCACTAGCCAAAAACATTCAGCACTTC.

This sequence joins TRBV7-2 and TRBJ2-7; 9 bases agree with TRBD1. With 3 bases clipped from V and 2 bases from J, the junction kept 8 bases outside the gene matches. Germline V gives CDR1 SGHTA, CDR2 FQGNSA. The CDR3 sequence is 16 residues long. CDR3 amino acids: CASSLTGTGSAYEQYF. The CDR3 DNA reads TGTGCCAGCAGCTTGACCGGGACAGGGAGTGCCTACGAGCAGTACTTC.

Comment on this clonotype: A much larger clone sits a single nucleotide away, making a read error possible. V usage is TRBV12-3 or TRBV12-4 and J usage is TRBJ2-7, with 7 bases matching TRBD2. This CDR3 has 13 residues. DNA of the CDR3: TGTGCCAGCAGTCCGACGGGACTAACGGGGCCTAACTTC. This translates into CASSPTGLTGPNF.

V usage is TRBV20-1 and J usage is TRBJ2-3; the match to TRBD2 covers 12 bases. After removal of 6 bases from V and 2 bases from J, the junction contained 6 bases not matched to a gene. Germline loops: CDR1 DFQATT, CDR2 SNEGSKA (reference sequence). This CDR3 is 15 amino acids long. CDR3 bases: TGCAGTGCCGAACTAGCGGGAGGCCCCACAGATACGCAGTATTTT. It encodes CSAELAGGPTDTQYF.

This clonotype was counted only a few times. This sequence joins TRBV28 and TRBJ2-1; possibly TRBD2 for D (8 bases). There are 15 residues in the CDR3. Germline assignment: CDR1 MDHEN and CDR2 SYDVKM. Trimming stripped 6 bases from V and 4 bases from J, with 16 bases between. DNA of the CDR3: TGTGCCAGCAGCCGTAGCGGGACAGTATACAATGAGCAGTTCTTC. This sequence encodes CASSRSGTVYNEQFF.

The chain couples TRBV5-1 to TRBJ2-5, with 7 bases lining up with TRBD1. The DNA end lines up better with TRBJ2-1; the J call may be wrong. Germline lookup yields CDR1 SGHRS and CDR2 YFSETQ. The CDR3 runs to 22 residues. The CDR3 sequence is CASSKANIGTAIMRGPSNEQFF. The CDR3 bases are TGCGCCAGCAGCAAAGCGAACATCGGGACAGCTATCATGCGTGGCCCTTCTAATGAGCAGTTCTTC.

This clonotype was counted between two and nine times. V is TRBV29-1 and J is TRBJ1-6; D not certain. The germline V gene has CDR1 SQVTM and CDR2 ANQGSEA. This CDR3 is built from 12 residues. V gave up 6 bases and J gave up 8 bases, with 11 bases separating them. The CDR3 is CSVTVGDSPLHF. The CDR3 bases are TGCAGCGTCACCGTCGGCGATTCACCCCTCCACTTT.

The V gene is TRBV5-4, the J gene TRBJ2-5; possible D gene TRBD2, 5 bases. Gene TRBJ2-1 matches the end of the DNA better, so the J call may be wrong. Germline V CDR1 and CDR2: SGHNT, YYREEE (reference sequence). This CDR3 spans 13 amino acids. The CDR3 loop is CASSSLARNEQFF. The CDR3 DNA reads TGTGCCAGCAGCTCTTTAGCGAGGAATGAGCAGTTCTTC.

This clonotype has just a few counts. The rearrangement links TRBV28 to TRBJ1-2; 7 bases map to TRBD1. CDR3 length: 13 amino acids. Germline CDR1 MDHEN, CDR2 SYDVKM. V dropped 5 bases and J dropped 5; count of bases not matched to a gene: 5. CDR3 loop: CASSLQGRYGYTF. As DNA, the CDR3 is TGTGCCAGCAGTCTACAGGGGAGATATGGCTACACCTTC.

This sequence joins TRBV20-1 and TRBJ2-7; perhaps TRBD1 as D (6 bases). This CDR3 contains 13 residues. The V gene's germline CDR1 is DFQATT and CDR2 SNEGSKA (reference sequence). Trimming removed 0 bases from V and 4 bases from J, with 10 bases in between. The CDR3 is CSAREGQRYEQYF. The CDR3 region has the DNA TGCAGTGCTAGAGAAGGACAGAGATACGAGCAGTACTTC.

The chain couples TRBV29-1 to TRBJ2-7; D is undetermined. CDR1 and CDR2 from the germline V gene are SQVTM and ANQGSEA. The CDR3 is 9 residues long. V was pared by 0 bases and J by 12 bases, with 6 bases between. The CDR3 nucleotides read TGCAGCGTTGAAGATAGACGGTACTTC. Its translation is CSVEDRRYF.

As for this clonotype: A much larger clonotype is one base distant, so this may be a read error. The rearrangement joins TRBV5-1 to TRBJ2-1; weak D call: TRBD2 (5 bases). This CDR3 is 14 amino acids long. CDR1 is SGHRS and CDR2 is YFSETQ in the germline V gene. Here the CDR3 DNA reads TGCGCCAGCAGCTTGGCGTTATTTCGGGATGAGCGGTTCTTC. Translation gives CASSLALFRDERFF.

This clonotype showed up just a few times. The rearrangement uses TRBV29-1 and TRBJ2-3, with TRBD1 as a possible D gene (6 bases). The germline CDR1 and CDR2 sequences are SQVTM and ANQGSEA. V lost 7 bases, J lost 2 bases, and 13 bases lay in between. This CDR3 is built from 13 residues. This CDR3 reads CSGVDRYTDTQYF. CDR3 nucleotides: TGCAGCGGGGTGGACAGATACACAGATACGCAGTATTTT.

A few counts support this clonotype. The chain joins TRBV24-1 to TRBJ2-1; 9 bases match TRBD2. The CDR3 loop spans 14 amino acids. Losses at the gene ends were 6 bases for V and 4 bases for J; bases not matched to a gene: 3. Germline V gives CDR1 KGHDR, CDR2 SFDVKD. The CDR3 loop reads CATSLAGDYNEQFF. CDR3 coding DNA: TGTGCCACCAGTTTAGCGGGGGATTACAATGAGCAGTTCTTC.

The gene calls are TRBV20-1 and TRBJ2-7, with 10 bases fitting TRBD1. V trimming: 2 bases; J trimming: 3 bases; junction bases outside the gene matches: 10. Germline lookup yields CDR1 DFQATT and CDR2 SNEGSKA (reference sequence). The CDR3 is made up of 16 amino acids. The CDR3 here is CSARSGDRGQSYEQYF. In DNA, the CDR3 is TGCAGTGCTAGATCTGGGGACAGGGGACAGAGCTACGAGCAGTACTTC.

The chain joins TRBV5-1 to TRBJ2-7; 8 bases are shared with TRBD1. Germline CDR1 and CDR2: SGHRS and YFSETQ. The CDR3 extends over 13 amino acids. Germline trimming cut 5 bases from V and 5 bases from J; bases unmatched to any gene: 6. As DNA, the CDR3 is TGCGCCAGCAGGTCGACAGGGGCGGACGAGCAGTACTTC. Encoded protein: CASRSTGADEQYF.